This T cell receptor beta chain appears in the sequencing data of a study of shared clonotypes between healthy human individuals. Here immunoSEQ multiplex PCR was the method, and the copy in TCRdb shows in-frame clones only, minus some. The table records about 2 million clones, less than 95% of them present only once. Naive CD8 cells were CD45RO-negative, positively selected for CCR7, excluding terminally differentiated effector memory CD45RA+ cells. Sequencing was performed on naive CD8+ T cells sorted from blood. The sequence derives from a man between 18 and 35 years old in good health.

The CDR3 loop reads CASSSDQYEQYF. The DNA for the CDR3 is TGTGCCAGCAGCTCTGACCAGTACGAGCAGTACTTC. The chain links TRBV5-4 to TRBJ2-7; D remains ambiguous. V lost 3 bases, J lost 4 bases, and 8 bases lay in between. The CDR3 consists of 12 residues. Germline CDR1 reads SGHNT; CDR2 reads YYREEE (reference sequence).